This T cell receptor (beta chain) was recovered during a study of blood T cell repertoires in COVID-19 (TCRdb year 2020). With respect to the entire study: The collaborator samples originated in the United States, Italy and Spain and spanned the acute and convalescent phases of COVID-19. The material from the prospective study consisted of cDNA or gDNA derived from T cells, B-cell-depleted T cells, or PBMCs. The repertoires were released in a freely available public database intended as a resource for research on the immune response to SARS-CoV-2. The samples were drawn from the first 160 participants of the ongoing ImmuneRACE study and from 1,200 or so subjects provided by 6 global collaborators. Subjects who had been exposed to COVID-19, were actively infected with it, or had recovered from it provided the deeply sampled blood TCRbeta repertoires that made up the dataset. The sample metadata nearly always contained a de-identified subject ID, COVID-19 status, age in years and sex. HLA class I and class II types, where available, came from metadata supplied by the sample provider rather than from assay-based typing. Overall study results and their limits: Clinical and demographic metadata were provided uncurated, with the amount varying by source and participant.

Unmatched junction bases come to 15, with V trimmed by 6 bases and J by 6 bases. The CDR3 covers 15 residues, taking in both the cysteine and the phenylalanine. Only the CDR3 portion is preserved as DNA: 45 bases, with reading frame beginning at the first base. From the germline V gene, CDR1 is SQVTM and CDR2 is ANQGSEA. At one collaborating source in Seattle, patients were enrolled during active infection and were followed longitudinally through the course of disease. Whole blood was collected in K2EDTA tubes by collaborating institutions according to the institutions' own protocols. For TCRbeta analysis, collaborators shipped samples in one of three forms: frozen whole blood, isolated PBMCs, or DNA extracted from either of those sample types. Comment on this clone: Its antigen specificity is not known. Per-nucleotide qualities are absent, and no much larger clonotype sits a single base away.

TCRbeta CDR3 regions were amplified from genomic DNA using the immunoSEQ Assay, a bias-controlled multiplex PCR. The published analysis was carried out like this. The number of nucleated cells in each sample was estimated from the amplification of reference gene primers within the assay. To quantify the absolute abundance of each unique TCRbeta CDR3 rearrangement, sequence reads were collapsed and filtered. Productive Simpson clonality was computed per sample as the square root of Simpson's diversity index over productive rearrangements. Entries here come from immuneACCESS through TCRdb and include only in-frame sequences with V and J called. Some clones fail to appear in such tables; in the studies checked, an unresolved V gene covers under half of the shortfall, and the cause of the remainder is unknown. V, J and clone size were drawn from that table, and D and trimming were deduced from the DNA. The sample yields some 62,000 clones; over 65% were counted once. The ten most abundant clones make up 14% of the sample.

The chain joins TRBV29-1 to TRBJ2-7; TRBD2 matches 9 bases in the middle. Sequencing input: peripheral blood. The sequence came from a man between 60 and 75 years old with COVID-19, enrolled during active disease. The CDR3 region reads CSVRDGGGGASEQYF. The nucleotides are TGCAGCGTCCGCGACGGTGGCGGGGGGGCCTCCGAGCAGTACTTC.